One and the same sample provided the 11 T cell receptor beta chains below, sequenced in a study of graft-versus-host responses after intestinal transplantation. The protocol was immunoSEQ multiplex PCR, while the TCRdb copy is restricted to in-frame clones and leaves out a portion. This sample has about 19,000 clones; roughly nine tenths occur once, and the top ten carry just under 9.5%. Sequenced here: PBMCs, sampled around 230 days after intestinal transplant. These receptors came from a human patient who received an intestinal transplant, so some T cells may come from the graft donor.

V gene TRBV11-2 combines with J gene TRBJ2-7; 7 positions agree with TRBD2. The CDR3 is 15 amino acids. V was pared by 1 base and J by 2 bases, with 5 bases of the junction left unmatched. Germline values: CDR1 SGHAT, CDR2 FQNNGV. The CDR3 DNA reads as TGTGCCAGCAGCTTAGCTAGACTAGCTGCCTACGAGCAGTACTTC. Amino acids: CASSLARLAAYEQYF.

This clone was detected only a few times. CDR3 amino acids: CAISVRLAGGLVHTQYF. The CDR3 DNA reads as TGTGCCATCAGTGTAAGGCTGGCGGGGGGGCTGGTGCATACGCAGTATTTT. The V call is TRBV10-3, the J call TRBJ2-3; 9 bases line up with TRBD2. The CDR3 sequence is 17 residues long. Germline assignment: CDR1 ENHRY and CDR2 SYGVKD. J gave up 7 bases and V 4 bases, and 15 bases lay outside the gene matches.

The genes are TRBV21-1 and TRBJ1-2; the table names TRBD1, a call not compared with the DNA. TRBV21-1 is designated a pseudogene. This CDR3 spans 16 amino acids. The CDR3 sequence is CASSKLNRQSLYGYTF. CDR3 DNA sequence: TGTGCCAGCAGCAAATTAAACCGACAGTCCCTCTATGGCTACACCTTC.

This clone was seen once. The CDR3 DNA reads TGTGCCAGCAGGCCTTGGGGACAGGGTAGCTCCTACGAGCAGTACTTC. As protein: CASRPWGQGSSYEQYF. The V call is TRBV2, the J call TRBJ2-7, with 9 bases fitting TRBD1. CDR1 SNHLY and CDR2 FYNNEI come from the germline V gene. The CDR3 has 16 residues. J was trimmed by 0 bases and V by 6 bases; bases with no gene match: 9.

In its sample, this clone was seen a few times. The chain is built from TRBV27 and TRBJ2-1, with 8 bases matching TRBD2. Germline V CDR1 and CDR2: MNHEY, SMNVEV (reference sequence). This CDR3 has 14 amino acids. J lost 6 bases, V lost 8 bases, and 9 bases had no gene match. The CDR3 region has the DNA TGTGCCAGCGGACCGGGGACTAGAGGCAATGAGCAGTTCTTC. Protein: CASGPGTRGNEQFF.

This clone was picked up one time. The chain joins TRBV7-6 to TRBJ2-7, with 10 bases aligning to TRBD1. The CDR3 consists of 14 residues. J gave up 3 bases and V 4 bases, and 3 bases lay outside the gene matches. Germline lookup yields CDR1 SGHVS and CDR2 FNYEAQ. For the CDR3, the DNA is TGTGCCAGCAGCTGGGACAGGGGAGTCTACGAGCAGTACTTC. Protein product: CASSWDRGVYEQYF.

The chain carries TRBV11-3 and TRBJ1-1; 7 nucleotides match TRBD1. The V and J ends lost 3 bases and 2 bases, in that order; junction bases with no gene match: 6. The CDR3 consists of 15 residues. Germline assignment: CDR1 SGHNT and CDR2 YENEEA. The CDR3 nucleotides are TGTGCCAGCAGCTTCCCCGGGACAGTCAACACTGAAGCTTTCTTT. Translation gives CASSFPGTVNTEAFF. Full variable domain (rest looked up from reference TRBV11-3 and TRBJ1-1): EAGVVQSPRYKIIEKKQPVAFWCNPISGHNTLYWYLQNLGQGPELLIRYENEEAVDDSQLPKDRFSAERLKGVDSTLKIQPAELGDSAVYLCASSFPGTVNTEAFFGQGTRLTVV.

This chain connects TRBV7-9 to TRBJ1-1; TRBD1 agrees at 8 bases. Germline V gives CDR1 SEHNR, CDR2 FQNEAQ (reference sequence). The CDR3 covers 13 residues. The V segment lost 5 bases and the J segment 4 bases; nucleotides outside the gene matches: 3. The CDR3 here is CASSTGTGTEAFF. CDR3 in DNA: TGTGCCAGCAGCACCGGGACAGGCACTGAAGCTTTCTTT.

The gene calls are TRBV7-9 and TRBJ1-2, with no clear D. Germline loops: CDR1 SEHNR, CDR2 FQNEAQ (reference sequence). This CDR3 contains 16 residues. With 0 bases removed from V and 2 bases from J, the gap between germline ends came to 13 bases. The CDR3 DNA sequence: TGTGCCAGCAGCTTAGCGCCGAACAGAGACAACTATGGCTACACCTTC. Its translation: CASSLAPNRDNYGYTF.

The CDR3 protein is CAIRSLGTTSTGYTF. CDR3 bases: TGTGCCATCAGAAGTCTAGGGACGACCTCAACAGGCTACACCTTC. The chain has TRBV10-3 and TRBJ1-2, with TRBD1 as a possible D gene (5 bases). The ends were cut back, 6 bases at V and 8 bases at J, with 22 bases in the middle. The CDR3 loop spans 15 amino acids. CDR1 and CDR2 from the germline V gene are ENHRY and SYGVKD.

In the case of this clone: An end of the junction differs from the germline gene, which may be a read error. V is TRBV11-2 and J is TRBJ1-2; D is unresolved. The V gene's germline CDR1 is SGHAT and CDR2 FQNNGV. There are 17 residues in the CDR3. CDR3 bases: TGTGCCAGCAGCTCATCAACAGCAAGCAGAAAGACCTATGGTTACACCTTC. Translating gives CASSSSTASRKTYGYTF.